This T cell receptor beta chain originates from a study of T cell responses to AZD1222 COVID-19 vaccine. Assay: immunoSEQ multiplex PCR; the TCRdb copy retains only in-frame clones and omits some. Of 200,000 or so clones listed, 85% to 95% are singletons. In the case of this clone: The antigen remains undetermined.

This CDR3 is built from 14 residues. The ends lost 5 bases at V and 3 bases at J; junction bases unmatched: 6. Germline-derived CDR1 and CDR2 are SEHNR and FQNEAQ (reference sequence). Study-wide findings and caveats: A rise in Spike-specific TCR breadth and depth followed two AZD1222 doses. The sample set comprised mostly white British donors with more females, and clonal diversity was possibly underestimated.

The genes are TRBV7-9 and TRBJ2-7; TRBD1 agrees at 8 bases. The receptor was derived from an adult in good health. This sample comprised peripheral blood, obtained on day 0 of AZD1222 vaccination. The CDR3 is CASSQSGGYYEQYF. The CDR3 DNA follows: TGTGCCAGCAGCCAATCAGGGGGCTACTACGAGCAGTACTTC.